This TCR beta chain was captured in a study of blood T cell repertoires in COVID-19 (TCRdb year 2020). Broadly, across the study: Collaborator samples came from the United States, Italy and Spain and covered acute and convalescent phases of COVID-19. The prospective study material was composed of cDNA or gDNA derived from T cells, B-cell-depleted T cells, or PBMCs. A freely available public database, intended as a resource for researchers studying the immune response to SARS-CoV-2, is where the repertoires were released. Where available, HLA class I and class II types were obtained from metadata supplied by the sample provider rather than from assay-based typing. Subjects who had been exposed to COVID-19, were actively infected with it, or had recovered from it provided the deeply sampled blood TCRbeta repertoires that made up the dataset. The samples were drawn from two sources: the first 160 participants of the ongoing ImmuneRACE study, and 1,000 to 1,500 subjects contributed by 6 global collaborators. A de-identified subject ID, COVID-19 status, age in years and sex were almost always included in the sample metadata.

About this clone itself: The antigen this receptor binds is unknown. The sample holds no much larger clone one base away, and base qualities are not on file.

Whole blood was collected in K2EDTA tubes by collaborating institutions according to the institutions' own protocols. For TCRbeta analysis, collaborators shipped samples in one of three forms: frozen whole blood, isolated PBMCs, or DNA extracted from either of those sample types. The investigation overall reported the following: How much clinical and demographic metadata was included differed by source and by participant, and the metadata was provided uncurated.

TCRbeta CDR3 regions were amplified from genomic DNA using the immunoSEQ Assay, a bias-controlled multiplex PCR. The paper's processing steps were these. Within the assay, amplification of reference gene primers was used to estimate how many nucleated cells each sample contained. Sequence reads were collapsed and filtered to measure the absolute abundance of every unique TCRbeta CDR3 rearrangement. For each sample, productive Simpson clonality was calculated as the square root of Simpson's diversity index across productive rearrangements. In its TCRdb copy, this immuneACCESS table keeps in-frame sequences only and misses some clones. Where compared with another copy, unresolved V genes explain less than half of these, and the others have no known cause. D and trimming come from the DNA, and the V and J calls and clone size come from that table. Counted in this sample were about 170,000 clones; around 89% of them appeared once. The top ten clones comprise approximately 24% of the sample.

From cysteine to phenylalanine, the CDR3 is 15 amino acids long. Only the CDR3 region is kept as DNA, spanning 45 bases read in frame from base 1. CDR1 and CDR2, per the germline V gene (reference sequence), are MNHNY and SVGAGI. V loses 2 bases, J loses 0 bases, and the germline ends lie 11 bases apart. The chain uses TRBV6-6 and TRBJ2-7; the D region possibly corresponds to TRBD1 (5 bases align). This TCR derives from a man aged 60 to 69 with acute or convalescent COVID-19. Specimen: peripheral blood. In nucleotides, the sequence is TGTGCCAGCAGTTACGGGCAGGGATTCTCCTACGAGCAGTACTTC. Its translation is CASSYGQGFSYEQYF.